Each of the 18 T cell receptor beta chains below was sequenced from the same sample in a study of vaccination and CD4 T cells after COVID-19. For these receptors, no antigen is known. Sequencing of cultured CD4+ T cell DNA used the Oncomine TCR Beta short-read assay. Via MiXCR, TCRdb re-called the PCR reads, giving one row per CDR3 protein. The sample carries more than 12,000 distinct CDR3 sequences, 40% to 65% recorded once. Treatment specified: approximately 9-day PBMC culture with coronavirus spike peptide pools or control peptides (ViraFEST assay). The sequencing here drew on CD4+ T cells from blood, cultured in vitro, taken before SARS-CoV-2 vaccination. These receptors all come from a human donor who had recovered from COVID-19.

This clonotype has more than one count but fewer than ten. This chain links TRBV15 with TRBJ2-1, with 7 positions matching TRBD2. This CDR3 has 16 residues. The V and J ends lost 3 bases and 6 bases, in that order; junction bases with no gene match: 11. Germline V lookup: CDR1 LNHNV, CDR2 YYDKDF (reference sequence). In DNA form, the CDR3 reads TGTGCCACCAGCAGGTCACCGGGACTACGGGGCAATGAGCAGTTCTTC. Its protein product is CATSRSPGLRGNEQFF.

J is TRBJ1-1 and V is TRBV7-8; 9 bases match TRBD1. CDR3 length: 16 residues. In germline, CDR1 is SGHVS, CDR2 FQNEAQ. The V segment lost 0 bases and the J segment 1 base; nucleotides outside the gene matches: 3. Here the CDR3 reads CASSLAMGQGNTEAFF. The CDR3 DNA reads TGTGCCAGCAGCTTAGCGATGGGACAGGGGAACACTGAAGCTTTCTTT.

This clonotype was observed a handful of times. The J gene is TRBJ2-7, the V gene TRBV7-9; no clear D gene. Trimming removed 5 bases at V and 3 bases at J, with 5 bases between. Germline CDR1 and CDR2: SEHNR and FQNEAQ (reference sequence). The CDR3 is made up of 11 amino acids. The CDR3 DNA reads TGTGCCAGCAGCACCAGCTACGAGCAGTACTTC. This translates into CASSTSYEQYF.

This chain links TRBV7-8 with TRBJ1-5; 7 nucleotides agree with TRBD1. The CDR3 is 15 residues long. Germline CDR1 and CDR2: SGHVS and FQNEAQ. The J segment lost 11 bases and the V segment lost 5 bases, leaving 15 bases of the junction unmatched. The CDR3 loop is CASSLSGQVGQSQHF. The CDR3 DNA is TGTGCCAGCAGCCTTAGCGGACAGGTGGGACAGTCCCAGCATTTT.

V and J are TRBV18 and TRBJ1-6; the D gene is possibly TRBD1 (5 bases). Germline assignment: CDR1 KGHSH and CDR2 LQKENI. V was pared by 6 bases and J by 8 bases, with 17 bases between. The CDR3 sequence is 15 residues long. The CDR3, as DNA: TGTGCCAGCTCGCTGGGACCGGGAATTGATTCACCCCTCCACTTT. Its translation is CASSLGPGIDSPLHF.

DNA for the CDR3: TGTGCCAGCAGTGAATCGGGCCCTGAGCAGTTCTTC. The encoded protein is CASSESGPEQFF. This sequence joins TRBV2 and TRBJ2-1; D uncertain. The CDR3 contains 12 residues. The V end was cut by 2 bases, the J end by 9 bases, with 8 bases between. Germline V gene sequence: CDR1 SNHLY, CDR2 FYNNEI.

J is TRBJ2-2 and V is TRBV20-1; possibly TRBD2 for D (7 bases). This CDR3 region has 14 residues. V was cut by 3 bases and J by 6 bases, with 14 bases left in between. CDR1 is DFQATT, CDR2 SNEGSKA, per germline (reference sequence). CDR3 in amino acids: CSASGRGFSGELFF. The CDR3 DNA follows: TGCAGTGCTAGTGGGAGGGGGTTCTCCGGGGAGCTGTTTTTT.

J is TRBJ2-7 and V is TRBV6-1, with 7 bases that match TRBD1. CDR3 length equals 17 residues. Germline V gives CDR1 MNHNS, CDR2 SASEGT. V shed 8 bases and J 2 bases; nucleotides not matched to a gene: 18. The CDR3 DNA sequence: TGTGCCAGCCTATTAAGTCGAAGTTCCGGGACAGCCTACGAGCAGTACTTC. This translates into CASLLSRSSGTAYEQYF.

The genes are TRBV21-1 and TRBJ2-7. TRBV21-1 is shown as a pseudogene. This CDR3 comprises 13 residues. CDR3 in amino acids: CASSVDGYYEQYF. The CDR3, as DNA: TGTGCCAGCAGCGTCGACGGTTACTACGAGCAGTACTTC.

The sample holds a few counts of this clonotype. This chain links TRBV20-1 with TRBJ2-6; D is undetermined. CDR1 and CDR2 from the germline V gene are DFQATT and SNEGSKA (reference sequence). V lost 1 base, J lost 0 bases, and 10 bases lay in between. CDR3 length equals 16 residues. CDR3 nucleotides: TGCAGTGCTAGAGTTATTCAGAGCTCTGGGGCCAACGTCCTGACTTTC. It specifies CSARVIQSSGANVLTF.

This clonotype has just a few counts. The rearrangement joins TRBV5-1 to TRBJ2-5, with 8 bases fitting TRBD1. Germline assignment: CDR1 SGHRS and CDR2 YFSETQ. V trimming: 8 bases; J trimming: 2 bases; junction bases outside the gene matches: 8. The CDR3 covers 14 residues. CDR3 region: CASTRGQGQETQYF. CDR3 in DNA: TGCGCCAGTACCCGCGGACAGGGACAAGAGACCCAGTACTTC.

The chain combines TRBV19 with TRBJ1-2; D is unresolved. V lost 3 bases to trimming and J lost 8 bases, with 16 bases between them. Germline CDR1 reads LNHDA; CDR2 reads SQIVND (reference sequence). There are 14 residues in the CDR3. DNA for the CDR3: TGTGCCAGTAGTATGCTGGACCCGAAGGGCGGCTACACCTTC. It is translated as CASSMLDPKGGYTF. Using reference TRBV19 and TRBJ1-2 for the parts outside the CDR3, the full variable domain is DGGITQSPKYLFRKEGQNVTLSCEQNLNHDAMYWYRQDPGQGLRLIYYSQIVNDFQKGDIAEGYSVSREKKESFPLTVTSAQKNPTAFYLCASSMLDPKGGYTFGSGTRLTVV.

V usage is TRBV5-4 and J usage is TRBJ2-1; possibly TRBD1 for D (7 bases). The CDR3 totals 14 residues. Germline assignment: CDR1 SGHNT and CDR2 YYREEE (reference sequence). Trimming stripped 2 bases from V and 7 bases from J, with 13 bases between. The CDR3 DNA reads as TGTGCCAGCAGCTTCAGGGGGGCGAGGAATGAGCAGTTCTTC. This codes for CASSFRGARNEQFF.

This sequence joins TRBV28 and TRBJ2-7; TRBD2 matches at 8 bases. Germline V CDR1 and CDR2: MDHEN, SYDVKM. The CDR3 extends over 13 amino acids. The ends lost 5 bases at V and 4 bases at J; junction bases unmatched: 4. The CDR3: CASSRGGVYEQYF. The CDR3 bases are TGTGCCAGCAGTCGGGGGGGGGTTTACGAGCAGTACTTC.

Comments on this clonotype: An end of the junction differs from the germline gene, which may be a read error. The chain has TRBV7-7 and TRBJ2-2; D unclear. CDR1 SSHAT and CDR2 FNYEAQ come from the germline V gene (reference sequence). The length of the CDR3 is 14 residues. The CDR3 DNA sequence: TGTGCTAGCAGCTTAGCTAAGAACACCGGGGAGCTGTTTTTT. Translated, it gives CASSLAKNTGELFF.

The J gene is TRBJ2-7, the V gene TRBV28; D gene unclear. Germline V gene data show CDR1 as MDHEN and CDR2 as SYDVKM. The V gene lost 3 bases and the J gene lost 6 bases, with 15 bases spanning the gap. The CDR3 loop spans 14 amino acids. The CDR3 DNA follows: TGTGCCAGCAGTTTGTCTGGTTTGAGTCGCGAGCAGTACTTC. Encoded protein: CASSLSGLSREQYF.

The V call is TRBV20-1, the J call TRBJ1-2; D uncertain. V was clipped by 0 bases and J by 3 bases, with 17 bases between them. The germline gives CDR1 DFQATT, CDR2 SNEGSKA (reference sequence). The CDR3 extends over 16 amino acids. The CDR3 reads CSAREDGTSSDYGYTF. The DNA for the CDR3 is TGCAGTGCTAGAGAGGATGGAACCTCCTCCGACTATGGCTACACCTTC.

This clonotype was seen a few times. The J gene is TRBJ1-6, the V gene TRBV20-1; perhaps TRBD1 as D (5 bases). Germline CDR1 DFQATT, CDR2 SNEGSKA (reference sequence). This CDR3 region has 14 residues. Deletions cut 6 bases from V and 3 bases from J, with 12 bases between. The CDR3 region has the DNA TGCAGTGCCCTAGACAGTGACTATAATTCACCCCTCCACTTT. Its translation: CSALDSDYNSPLHF.